Listed below are T cell receptor beta chains from one sample, sequenced in a study of blood T cell repertoires in COVID-19. Clones were sequenced by immunoSEQ multiplex PCR, and TCRdb holds only the in-frame ones, with some missing. Of some 150,000 clones listed, approximately 86% are singletons. Sequencing was done on a sample of peripheral blood. Receptors originate from a woman older than 75 in a cohort sampled during active or convalescent COVID-19. Each CDR3 is given with its conserved first and last residue. Fields, in order: D gene, V gene, J gene, clone size, CDR3 DNA, CDR3 protein. The D gene is left open where the match is weak. Clone size is given for some rows only: seen once, a few or many times, or a class if the clone is expanded.

.	TRBV24-1	TRBJ2-5	few	TGTGCCACCAGTGACTGGACAGATCAAGAGACCCAGTACTTC	CATSDWTDQETQYF
TRBD1	TRBV5-1	TRBJ2-1	.	TGCGCCAGCAGCTTGGCCCTCTTTTCTCGAACAGGGGTTGCGGATGAGCAGTTCTTC	CASSLALFSRTGVADEQFF
TRBD2	TRBV28	TRBJ2-5	.	TGTGCCAGCAGAGTGACTAGCGGCGCACAAGAGACCCAGTACTTC	CASRVTSGAQETQYF
.	TRBV28	TRBJ1-1	.	TGTGCCAGCAGGGGGAGGGTAATGGGTGAAGCTTTCTTT	CASRGRVMGEAFF
.	TRBV30	TRBJ1-1	.	TGTGCCTGGAGCTCCGGAGCCGGAGGGTCTGAAGCTTTCTTT	CAWSSGAGGSEAFF
.	TRBV3-1/TRBV3-2	TRBJ2-2	.	TGTGCCAGCAGCTGGACTGGAAACACCGGGGAGCTGTTTTTT	CASSWTGNTGELFF
TRBD2	TRBV28	TRBJ2-5	.	TGTGCCAGCAGTTCCGGGACTAGCGGGGGGCCAGGGACCCAGTACTTC	CASSSGTSGGPGTQYF
.	TRBV18	TRBJ2-1	.	TGTGCCAGCTCAGTGAGGGAAATATACAATGAGCAGTTCTTC	CASSVREIYNEQFF
.	TRBV6-1	TRBJ1-2	once	TGTGCCAGCAGTGAAGTCGGTTGGGAGGGGCAAATATACGGCTACACCTTC	CASSEVGWEGQIYGYTF
.	TRBV6-5	TRBJ1-1	once	TGTGCCAGCAGTTACTCTTTGGGCACCGGGAACACTGAAGCTTTCTTT	CASSYSLGTGNTEAFF
TRBD2	TRBV7-9	TRBJ2-6	.	TGTGCCAGCATCAGGACTAGCGGGATCTCTGGGGCCAACGTCCTGACTTTC	CASIRTSGISGANVLTF
TRBD1	TRBV30	TRBJ1-5	once	TGTGCCTGGAGCCCGACAGGGAGAAGCAATCAGCCCCAGCATTTT	CAWSPTGRSNQPQHF
.	TRBV24-1	TRBJ2-3	.	TGTGCCATCTCCGGGACACGGAGCACAGATACGCAGTATTTT	CAISGTRSTDTQYF
TRBD1	TRBV27	TRBJ1-5	.	TGTGCCAGCAGTTTGACCACAACAGGGGGCAATCAGCCCCAGCATTTT	CASSLTTTGGNQPQHF
.	TRBV20-1	TRBJ2-2	.	TGCAGTGCTAGTTCAGGAGCGGGCACCGGGGAGCTGTTTTTT	CSASSGAGTGELFF
TRBD1	TRBV9	TRBJ1-1	.	TGTGCCAGCAGCAAACGACAGGGGTCTGAAGCTTTCTTT	CASSKRQGSEAFF
TRBD1	TRBV5-1	TRBJ1-2	.	TGCGCCAGCAGCTCCATAAGACAGGGGGCAGGCTATGGCTACACCTTC	CASSSIRQGAGYGYTF
.	TRBV18	TRBJ1-6	.	TGTGCCAGCTCACGAGGGACAACCGATTCACCCCTCCACTTT	CASSRGTTDSPLHF
TRBD1	TRBV7-8	TRBJ1-5	.	TGTGCCAGCAGCTTCACAACAGGGGCCGGTCAGCCCCAGCATTTT	CASSFTTGAGQPQHF
.	TRBV5-1	TRBJ1-5	.	TGCGCCAGCAGCTTGGTTTCGGGGGGCAATCAGCCCCAGCATTTT	CASSLVSGGNQPQHF
TRBD1	TRBV5-5	TRBJ1-2	.	TGTGCCAGCAGCTCCCCACAGGGGGCCCTTGGAGGCTACACCTTC	CASSSPQGALGGYTF
.	TRBV2	TRBJ2-5	.	TGTGCCAGCAGTGAACTCTGGACACTTCAAGAGACCCAGTACTTC	CASSELWTLQETQYF
TRBD2	TRBV2	TRBJ2-2	.	TGTGCCAGCACCGGACTAGCGGGGGCGGGCGGGGAGCTGTTTTTT	CASTGLAGAGGELFF
.	TRBV5-6	TRBJ1-2	few	TGTGCCAGCAGCCCCGACACCGGTATAGGCTACACCTTC	CASSPDTGIGYTF
.	TRBV5-1	TRBJ1-1	.	TGCGCCAGCAGCTTGGGGGCCGCAGGGTTGAACACTGAAGCTTTCTTT	CASSLGAAGLNTEAFF
TRBD2	TRBV19	TRBJ2-5	once	TGTGCCAGTAGTACCGACGAGCGGGGTTCACCATCCTCCCAGTACTTC	CASSTDERGSPSSQYF
.	TRBV27	TRBJ1-2	.	TGTGCCAGCAGTCACAAGGGAGGAGGCTACACCTTC	CASSHKGGGYTF
.	TRBV7-9	TRBJ2-7	.	TGTGCCAGCAGCTTAGGGGCGGGGAACTACGAGCAGTACTTC	CASSLGAGNYEQYF
TRBD2	TRBV10-2	TRBJ2-1	few	TGCGCCAGCTCCGGGACTAGCGGGGGTTGGGAGCAGTTCTTC	CASSGTSGGWEQFF
.	TRBV11-3	TRBJ2-1	.	TGTGCCAGCAGCTTAGGGCCAGGAGGAGGGAATGAGCAGTTCTTC	CASSLGPGGGNEQFF
TRBD2	TRBV7-2	TRBJ2-7	.	TGTGCCAGCAGCTTGACAAGGACTAGCGGGGGATCAACCTACGAGCAGTACTTC	CASSLTRTSGGSTYEQYF
TRBD1	TRBV4-3	TRBJ1-3	few	TGCGCCAGCAGCAAGGACAGGGTGGACACCATATATTTT	CASSKDRVDTIYF
.	TRBV28	TRBJ1-1	.	TGTGCCAGCACCCAAATACAGAACACTGAAGCTTTCTTT	CASTQIQNTEAFF
.	TRBV2	TRBJ1-5	.	TGTGCCAGCAGTGATAGACAGGCCGCTGATAGCAATCAGCCCCAGCATTTT	CASSDRQAADSNQPQHF
TRBD2	TRBV10-3	TRBJ2-5	once	TGTGCCATCAGTGAGTCGGTGGCTAGCGGCCAAGAGACCCAGTACTTC	CAISESVASGQETQYF
.	TRBV24-1	TRBJ1-1	.	TGTGCCACCATGAAAGGGGATCGCACTGAAGCTTTCTTT	CATMKGDRTEAFF
.	TRBV28	TRBJ2-7	.	TGTGCCAGCAGTTTTTCCCACCGGGACTTCTACGAGCAGTACTTC	CASSFSHRDFYEQYF
TRBD1	TRBV13	TRBJ1-1	.	TGTGCCAGCAGCTTGGGACAGAGCACTGAAGCTTTCTTT	CASSLGQSTEAFF
.	TRBV5-1	TRBJ2-3	.	TGCGCCAGCAGCTTCACTGTGAGCCGCGGAGATACGCAGTATTTT	CASSFTVSRGDTQYF
TRBD2	TRBV19	TRBJ2-1	once	TGTGCCACTTTAGCGGGGGGGCTCTACAATGAGCAGTTCTTC	CATLAGGLYNEQFF
.	TRBV14	TRBJ1-1	.	TGTGCCAGCAGCCAAGGCCAGTTTGGGGCCCGTAGGACTGAAGCTTTCTTT	CASSQGQFGARRTEAFF
.	TRBV3-1/TRBV3-2	TRBJ1-4	.	TGTGCCAGCAGCCAAGCCGGGTGGATGTTGCTGTTTTTT	CASSQAGWMLLFF
.	TRBV7-6	TRBJ1-6	.	TGTGCCAGCAGCCCAGGCCCTGATAGGCAATTGAATTCACCCCTCCACTTT	CASSPGPDRQLNSPLHF
TRBD1	TRBV14	TRBJ1-2	.	TGTGCCAGCAGCCACCTCCGGGACAGGGATGGCTACACCTTC	CASSHLRDRDGYTF
.	TRBV29-1	TRBJ1-5	.	TGCAGCGTTGAACAGGGAAGTGATCAGCCCCAGCATTTT	CSVEQGSDQPQHF
TRBD1	TRBV28	TRBJ2-2	.	TGTGCCAGCAGGACAGGGGGGAACACCGGGGAGCTGTTTTTT	CASRTGGNTGELFF
TRBD1	TRBV19	TRBJ1-2	.	TGTGCCAGCCGCCGACAGGGGAAGGACTATGGCTACACCTTC	CASRRQGKDYGYTF
.	TRBV7-2	TRBJ1-5	.	TGTGCCAGCAGCTTATCGGGAGGTGGGGTGGAGAATCAGCCCCAGCATTTT	CASSLSGGGVENQPQHF
.	TRBV5-6	TRBJ1-4	.	TGTGCCAGCAGCTTGGCGGTCCGAGCGGAGGATGAAAAACTGTTTTTT	CASSLAVRAEDEKLFF
.	TRBV19	TRBJ1-6	.	TGTGCCAGTAGTATACAGGCGAGCTCCTATAATTCACCCCTCCACTTT	CASSIQASSYNSPLHF
TRBD1	TRBV29-1	TRBJ2-2	.	TGCAGCGTTTGGGGAGTGGGGACAGCTAACACCGGGGAGCTGTTTTTT	CSVWGVGTANTGELFF
.	TRBV24-1	TRBJ2-2	.	TGTGCCGCTAATTCCCACGGGGGTGGTGACACCGGGGAGCTGTTTTTT	CAANSHGGGDTGELFF
.	TRBV19	TRBJ1-5	few	TGTGCCAGTAGTTTCGAACAAGGACTGGGAACTTTCTATAGCAATCAGCCCCAGCATTTT	CASSFEQGLGTFYSNQPQHF
TRBD2	TRBV7-9	TRBJ2-1	.	TGTGCCAGCTTGGCGGGAGGTGAGCAGTTCTTC	CASLAGGEQFF
.	TRBV28	TRBJ1-6	.	TGTGCCAGCAGAACCCGGGGGTTTTCACCCCTCCACTTT	CASRTRGFSPLHF
.	TRBV5-1	TRBJ2-5	.	TGCGCCAGCAGCGGAGAAGAGACCCAGTACTTC	CASSGEETQYF
TRBD1	TRBV5-5	TRBJ2-7	.	TGTGCCAGCAGCGAAACAGGGGGGTACGAGCAGTACTTC	CASSETGGYEQYF
TRBD2	TRBV7-7	TRBJ2-5	.	TGTGCTAGCAGCCGGACTAGTTCACAAGAGACCCAGTACTTC	CASSRTSSQETQYF
TRBD1	TRBV7-2	TRBJ1-2	.	TGTGCCAGCAGCTTAGGACAGGGTAACTATGGCTACACCTTC	CASSLGQGNYGYTF
.	TRBV7-2	TRBJ1-1	.	TGTGCCAGCGGGGAGGGGCGGAACACTGAAGCTTTCTTT	CASGEGRNTEAFF